One sample yielded the 26 T cell receptor beta chains listed below, sequenced in a study of PD-1 blockade in classical Hodgkin lymphoma. After autologous stem cell transplantation all patients relapsed, and prior brentuximab vedotin exposure differed between cohorts. Profiling relied on immunoSEQ multiplex PCR, and the TCRdb table lists in-frame clones only, not all of them. The sample carries about 35,000 clones, approximately 70% recorded once. The material sequenced was peripheral blood mononuclear cells (PBMCs), taken before the second cycle of nivolumab. These receptors were collected from a human donor with classical Hodgkin lymphoma.

This clone was counted a few times. The genes are TRBV27 and TRBJ1-1, with 7 bases matching TRBD1. Germline V gene lookup returns CDR1 MNHEY and CDR2 SMNVEV (reference sequence). J was trimmed by 5 bases and V by 5 bases; bases with no gene match: 5. CDR3 length: 13 amino acids. Written as DNA, the CDR3 is TGTGCCAGCAGTCTCGGACAGGTTACTGAAGCTTTCTTT. It specifies CASSLGQVTEAFF.

The CDR3 here is CASSLAGTNPYEQYF. The CDR3 bases are TGTGCCAGCAGCTTAGCCGGGACGAACCCCTACGAGCAGTACTTC. The chain uses TRBV7-2 and TRBJ2-7; D tentatively fits TRBD1 or TRBD2 (5 bases each). Trimming left V 0 bases short and J 2 bases short, with 11 bases between. Germline V gene data show CDR1 as SGHTA and CDR2 as FQGNSA. The CDR3 totals 15 residues.

This rearrangement joins TRBV4-1 to TRBJ2-7; TRBD2 might be the D (7 bases). Germline V lookup: CDR1 MGHRA, CDR2 YSYEKL. Deletions cut 0 bases from V and 2 bases from J, with 23 bases between. The CDR3 runs to 19 residues. Written as DNA, the CDR3 is TGCGCCAGCAGCCAAGATCAGGGGCGGGGGACACCCCTTACCTACGAGCAGTACTTC. This translates into CASSQDQGRGTPLTYEQYF.

The chain uses TRBV2 and TRBJ1-5; tentative D call: TRBD1 (5 bases). CDR3 size: 17 residues. Per germline, CDR1 SNHLY and CDR2 FYNNEI. The V gene lost 4 bases and the J gene lost 0 bases, with 16 bases spanning the gap. DNA for the CDR3: TGTGCCAGCAGTGGGGTGGGAGGGGCCTATAGCAATCAGCCCCAGCATTTT. Its translation is CASSGVGGAYSNQPQHF.

This chain joins TRBV6-5 and TRBJ1-1; tentatively, D is TRBD1 (5 bases). Germline values: CDR1 MNHEY, CDR2 SVGAGI. This CDR3 has 14 amino acids. Trimming removed 5 bases from V and 7 bases from J, with 17 bases in between. CDR3 sequence reads: CASSELAGQGEAFF. CDR3 bases: TGTGCCAGCAGTGAACTAGCCGGTCAGGGTGAAGCTTTCTTT.

V usage is TRBV27 and J usage is TRBJ1-1, with 7 nucleotides matching TRBD1. V shed 6 bases and J 5 bases; nucleotides not matched to a gene: 15. The CDR3 totals 16 residues. CDR1 MNHEY and CDR2 SMNVEV come from the germline V gene (reference sequence). The DNA for the CDR3 is TGTGCCAGCAGGGGAGGGGGCGTTTTATTGGGTACTGAAGCTTTCTTT. Its translation: CASRGGGVLLGTEAFF.

The rearrangement links TRBV30 to TRBJ1-1; D gene ambiguous. The germline gives CDR1 GTSNPN, CDR2 SVGIG (reference sequence). Trimming took 3 bases from V and 4 from J, leaving 12 bases between them. CDR3 length: 13 amino acids. CDR3 loop: CAWRELTITEAFF. The CDR3 nucleotides are TGTGCCTGGAGAGAACTGACCATCACTGAAGCTTTCTTT. The variable domain in full, completed from reference TRBV30 and TRBJ1-1, reads SQTIHQWPATLVQPVGSPLSLECTVEGTSNPNLYWYRQAAGRGLQLLFYSVGIGQISSEVPQNLSASRPQDRQFILSSKKLLLSDSGFYLCAWRELTITEAFFGQGTRLTVV.

The chain joins TRBV7-6 to TRBJ2-1, with 9 bases lining up with TRBD2. The CDR3 is 16 amino acids. With 1 base clipped from V and 5 bases from J, the junction kept 6 bases outside the gene matches. The germline gives CDR1 SGHVS, CDR2 FNYEAQ. In DNA form, the CDR3 reads TGTGCCAGCAGCTTAGGCGGACTAGCGATGGACAATGAGCAGTTCTTC. Protein: CASSLGGLAMDNEQFF.

In its sample, this clone was seen a few times. CDR3 residues: CAISEIPGLAKSSYEQYF. CDR3 in DNA: TGTGCCATCAGTGAGATCCCGGGACTAGCGAAGAGCTCCTACGAGCAGTACTTC. This rearrangement joins TRBV10-3 to TRBJ2-7; 10 nucleotides line up with TRBD2. The germline CDR1 and CDR2 sequences are ENHRY and SYGVKD. The CDR3 loop spans 18 amino acids. J was trimmed by 0 bases and V by 2 bases; bases with no gene match: 10.

The genes are TRBV10-1 and TRBJ1-5; D possibly corresponds to TRBD1 (5 bases). CDR3 length: 17 residues. Between the trimmed V and J ends, which lost 0 bases and 3 bases, there was a span of 15 bases. The V gene's germline CDR1 is WNHNN and CDR2 SYGVQD (reference sequence). The CDR3 loop is CASSESINPGFNQPQHF. The CDR3 nucleotides are TGCGCCAGCAGTGAGTCGATAAACCCAGGGTTCAATCAGCCCCAGCATTTT.

The rearrangement uses TRBV6-4 and TRBJ2-3, with 8 bases lining up with TRBD2. V lost 1 base to trimming and J lost 5 bases; unmatched junction nucleotides: 17. The length of the CDR3 is 19 residues. From germline, CDR1 is MRHNA and CDR2 SNTAGT. In nucleotides, the CDR3 is TGTGCCAGCAGTGACTGGCGGGCGGGAGGACCACGAAGCGGAGATACGCAGTATTTT. Encoded protein: CASSDWRAGGPRSGDTQYF.

The V gene is TRBV4-3, the J gene TRBJ1-3; no reliable D call. The CDR3 runs 13 residues. Germline CDR1 LGHNA, CDR2 YSLEER. V lost 1 base and J 4 bases, leaving 5 bases between the germline ends. The CDR3 bases are TGCGCCAGCAGCCAAGCCGCAGGAAACACCATATATTTT. Residues: CASSQAAGNTIYF.

This chain connects TRBV30 to TRBJ2-7, with D possibly matching TRBD1 (5 bases). The V gene's germline CDR1 is GTSNPN and CDR2 SVGIG (reference sequence). The CDR3 has 13 residues. V shed 3 bases and J shed 5 bases, with 14 bases lying between them. The CDR3 reads CAWRASGSNEQYF. As DNA, the CDR3 is TGTGCCTGGAGGGCCTCAGGGTCTAACGAGCAGTACTTC.

This clone has just a few counts. The genes are TRBV10-3 and TRBJ1-5; D is perhaps TRBD1 (5 bases). The V and J ends lost 2 bases and 7 bases respectively, with 9 bases between them. Per germline, CDR1 ENHRY and CDR2 SYGVKD. The CDR3 consists of 13 residues. The CDR3 here is CAISEDRNQPQHF. The CDR3 region has the DNA TGTGCCATCAGTGAGGACAGAAACCAGCCCCAGCATTTT.

The chain couples TRBV5-5 to TRBJ1-2; 7 bases line up with TRBD1. Germline V gives CDR1 SGHKS, CDR2 YYEKEE (reference sequence). With V trimmed by 4 bases and J by 2 bases, 8 bases remained unmatched. The CDR3 runs 15 residues. The CDR3 DNA is TGTGCCAGCAGCCGAGACAGGGTCTCGAACTATGGCTACACCTTC. It specifies CASSRDRVSNYGYTF.

CDR3 residues: CASSVLDREDYGYTF. The CDR3 DNA follows: TGTGCCAGCAGTGTCCTAGACAGGGAAGACTATGGCTACACCTTC. The rearrangement uses TRBV25-1 and TRBJ1-2, with 7 bases fitting TRBD1. CDR3 size: 15 residues. Trimming removed 4 bases from V and 3 bases from J; junction bases left unmatched: 8. Germline V gene sequence: CDR1 MGHDK, CDR2 SYGVNS.

This chain connects TRBV10-3 to TRBJ1-1; D is perhaps TRBD1 (5 bases). Looked up from germline, CDR1 is ENHRY and CDR2 is SYGVKD. Trimming shortened V by 7 bases and J by 2 bases, and 11 bases separated the two germline ends. This CDR3 comprises 13 residues. The CDR3 is CAITNTGNTEAFF. The CDR3 DNA reads TGTGCCATCACGAACACAGGTAACACTGAAGCTTTCTTT.

The chain carries TRBV28 and TRBJ1-2, with D perhaps TRBD1 (6 bases). Trimming stripped 7 bases from V and 4 bases from J, with 13 bases between. CDR3 size: 13 residues. Germline V gene data show CDR1 as MDHEN and CDR2 as SYDVKM. The CDR3 region has the DNA TGTGCCAGCACATTACAGGGTCCCTATGGCTACACCTTC. Translating it yields CASTLQGPYGYTF.

The rearrangement links TRBV19 to TRBJ2-1, with D possibly being TRBD1 (7 bases). The germline V gene encodes CDR1 LNHDA and CDR2 SQIVND (reference sequence). This CDR3 comprises 14 residues. V lost 5 bases to trimming and J lost 2 bases, with 10 bases between them. In DNA, the CDR3 is TGTGCCAGTAGTGGAGGGACAGCCTACAATGAGCAGTTCTTC. It yields the protein CASSGGTAYNEQFF.

This sequence joins TRBV6-6 and TRBJ1-1; no definite D call. This CDR3 has 14 amino acids. The V and J ends lost 2 bases and 0 bases respectively, with 7 bases between them. Germline V gene sequence: CDR1 MNHNY, CDR2 SVGAGI (reference sequence). This chain's CDR3 is CASSYSSMNTEAFF. Here the CDR3 DNA reads TGTGCCAGCAGTTACAGCAGCATGAACACTGAAGCTTTCTTT.

The genes are TRBV7-9 and TRBJ1-1; TRBD1 aligns across 7 bases. Trimming cost V 5 bases and J 1 base; bases outside gene matches: 4. The CDR3 length is 14 residues. Germline V gene lookup returns CDR1 SEHNR and CDR2 FQNEAQ (reference sequence). CDR3 protein: CASSHYRGNTEAFF. The CDR3 DNA reads as TGTGCCAGCAGCCATTACAGGGGGAACACTGAAGCTTTCTTT.

V is TRBV10-3 and J is TRBJ1-1, with D perhaps TRBD1 (5 bases). The length of the CDR3 is 14 residues. The V gene lost 1 base and the J gene lost 5 bases, with 11 bases spanning the gap. Germline V gene data show CDR1 as ENHRY and CDR2 as SYGVKD. The DNA of the CDR3 is TGTGCCATCAGTGAGTATCCAGGGCGGACTGAAGCTTTCTTT. Amino acids: CAISEYPGRTEAFF.

The chain couples TRBV19 to TRBJ2-3; 9 bases are a match to TRBD1. This CDR3 is built from 18 residues. The J segment lost 1 base and the V segment lost 5 bases, leaving 13 bases of the junction unmatched. Germline CDR1 is LNHDA and CDR2 is SQIVND (reference sequence). As DNA, the CDR3 is TGTGCCAGTAGTCCACCCCCGGGCCGGGACAGGGGCACAGATACGCAGTATTTT. It encodes CASSPPPGRDRGTDTQYF.

The chain joins TRBV10-3 to TRBJ2-1, with 10 bases that match TRBD2. The CDR3 contains 14 residues. Trimming took 4 bases from V and 8 from J; bases not matched to a gene: 5. CDR1 ENHRY and CDR2 SYGVKD come from the germline V gene. The CDR3 coding sequence is TGTGCCATCAGTGGGACTAGCGGTGGGGATGAGCAGTTCTTC. Protein: CAISGTSGGDEQFF.

The chain links TRBV5-1 to TRBJ2-2; TRBD2 is a possible D gene (5 bases). The V gene's germline CDR1 is SGHRS and CDR2 YFSETQ. V was trimmed by 4 bases and J by 1 base, leaving 8 bases between them. This CDR3 has 14 residues. In DNA, the CDR3 is TGCGCCAGCAGCCAGGACTGGAACACCGGGGAGCTGTTTTTT. Amino acids: CASSQDWNTGELFF.

The V gene is TRBV18, the J gene TRBJ2-2; 10 positions agree with TRBD1. The germline gives CDR1 KGHSH, CDR2 LQKENI. This CDR3 comprises 17 residues. The J segment lost 4 bases and the V segment lost 4 bases, leaving 9 bases of the junction unmatched. DNA for the CDR3: TGTGCCAGCTCACAAAGACCGGGACAGGGGACCACCGGGGAGCTGTTTTTT. Protein sequence: CASSQRPGQGTTGELFF.